This T cell receptor beta chain is from a study of shared clonotypes between healthy human individuals. Naive CD8 cells were CD45RO-negative, positively selected for CCR7, excluding terminally differentiated effector memory CD45RA+ cells. Regarding the study as a whole: Clonotypes shared by all four donors outscored non-shared clonotypes in generation probability.

Generated by immunoSEQ multiplex PCR, the TCRdb table keeps only in-frame clones and is missing some. The sample carries roughly 2,000,000 clones, just under 95% recorded once. On this clone itself: Its target is not known.

Trimming took off 3 bases at V and 6 bases at J, with 16 bases between the two ends. The CDR3 has 15 amino acids. CDR1 and CDR2 from the germline V gene are SGDLS and YYNGEE. The receptor was isolated from a man between 18 and 35 years old in good health. Some clones in this sample may be carry-over from other donors' samples. This chain uses TRBV9 with TRBJ2-1; D unresolved. The sequenced sample consisted of naive CD8+ T cells from PBMCs. This CDR3 is CASSGARVSGNEQFF. Written as DNA, the CDR3 is TGTGCCAGCAGCGGAGCACGGGTTTCGGGCAATGAGCAGTTCTTC.